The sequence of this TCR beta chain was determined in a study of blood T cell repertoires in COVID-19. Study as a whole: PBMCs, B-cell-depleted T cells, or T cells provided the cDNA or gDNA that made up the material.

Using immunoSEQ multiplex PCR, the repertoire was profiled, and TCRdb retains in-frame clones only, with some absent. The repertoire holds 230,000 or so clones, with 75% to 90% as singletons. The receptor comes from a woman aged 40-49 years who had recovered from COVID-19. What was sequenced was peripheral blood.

The CDR3 region is CSASPLIDQYF. DNA of the CDR3: TGCAGTGCTAGTCCCCTAATAGACCAGTACTTC. This rearrangement joins TRBV20-1 to TRBJ2-5; unclear D gene. Germline CDR1 is DFQATT and CDR2 is SNEGSKA (reference sequence). This CDR3 has 11 amino acids. V was shortened by 3 bases and J by 10 bases, with 12 bases between the two germline ends.